This T cell receptor beta chain was found in a study of technical replicates of blood from a few donors. Per the germline V gene, CDR1 is SGHRS and CDR2 is YFSETQ. The length of the CDR3 is 16 residues. V dropped 7 bases and J dropped 2; count of bases not matched to a gene: 6. This clone was found once. The data were produced by immunoSEQ multiplex PCR, yet TCRdb's version contains in-frame clones alone and is incomplete. In the table there are about 70,000 clones, around 97% of which are singletons. This chain joins TRBV5-1 and TRBJ2-5, with 15 bases lining up with TRBD2. The TCR was taken from a human donor in good health. The source material was T cells isolated from PBMCs. The CDR3 spells CASGPGTSGGQETQYF. The CDR3, as DNA: TGCGCCAGCGGGCCCGGGACTAGCGGGGGGCAAGAGACCCAGTACTTC.